This entry concerns a single TCR beta chain. What it binds is unknown. This entry is derived from a study of identical twins. Study-level findings and limits: Zero-insertion analyses were open to partial confounding by invariant MAIT and iNKT cells.

Via MiXCR, TCRdb re-called the 5' RACE reads, giving one row per CDR3 protein. The table shows a few hundred thousand distinct CDR3 sequences, with more than 6.5% occurring only once. V dropped 5 bases and J dropped 4 bases, with 6 bases sitting between them. This CDR3 has 12 residues. Germline V gene data show CDR1 as SEHNR and CDR2 as FQNEAQ (reference sequence). These data were also filed under a second study, of yellow fever vaccine responses in identical twins.

The chain joins TRBV7-9 to TRBJ2-1; D gene unclear. This TCR derives from a woman aged 18-29 years in good health. Sequencing was done on a sample of memory (CD45RO+) T cells sorted from blood. DNA for the CDR3: TGTGCCAGCAGCCCCAAATACAATGAGCAGTTCTTC. Protein product: CASSPKYNEQFF.